A selection of T cell receptor beta chains follows, all from one sample in a study of T-cell reconstitution after alpha-beta-depleted transplantation in children. TCRdb redid the calling of the PCR reads with MiXCR, one entry per CDR3 protein. The sample includes about 280,000 distinct CDR3 sequences, 9.5% to 13% of them seen just once. Material: peripheral blood, obtained 180 days after TCRalphabeta/CD19-depleted stem cell transplant. The receptors were gathered from a male patient between 2 and 10 years old who had a stem cell transplant for chronic granulomatous disease, so the T cells may come from the graft donor. Each CDR3 is given with its conserved first and last residue. Fields, in order: V gene, J gene, D gene, clone size, CDR3 protein, CDR3 DNA. The D gene is left open where the match is weak. Expanded clones are given a class, and other clones once, few, many or no size at all.

>TRBV18|TRBJ2-7|NA|many
CASSLKEASYEQYF
TGTGCCAGCTCACTGAAGGAAGCGTCCTACGAGCAGTACTTC
>TRBV28|TRBJ2-2|NA|many
CASSRDGPLQEELFF
TGTGCCAGCAGTCGGGACGGACCTCTACAGGAGGAGCTGTTTTTT
>TRBV18|TRBJ1-3|NA|NA
CASSPSQGYSGNTIYF
TGTGCCAGCTCACCAAGTCAGGGCTACTCTGGAAACACCATATATTTT
>TRBV6-5|TRBJ2-7|NA|many
CASSYSARSSYEQYF
TGTGCCAGCAGTTACTCGGCCAGGAGCTCCTACGAGCAGTACTTC
>TRBV7-2|TRBJ1-1|NA|many
CASSLVGLPNTEAFF
TGTGCCAGCAGCTTAGTGGGGCTGCCGAACACTGAAGCTTTCTTT
>TRBV4-3|TRBJ1-1|NA|many
CASSRNRVPNTEAFF
TGCGCCAGCAGCCGAAACAGGGTCCCTAACACTGAAGCTTTCTTT
>TRBV12-3/TRBV12-4|TRBJ2-7|TRBD1|many
CASSLRGRGVHEQYF
TGTGCCAGCAGTTTAAGGGGGCGCGGCGTACACGAGCAGTACTTC
>TRBV7-9|TRBJ2-7|NA|many
CASSKQGTNLYEQYF
TGTGCCAGCAGCAAACAGGGTACGAACCTATACGAGCAGTACTTC
>TRBV20-1|TRBJ2-2|NA|many
CSAYIGGPTGELFF
TGCAGTGCTTACATCGGGGGCCCTACCGGGGAGCTGTTTTTT
>TRBV7-2|TRBJ1-1|NA|many
CASSLEVGRRAFF
TGTGCCAGCAGCTTAGAGGTGGGGAGAAGGGCTTTCTTT
>TRBV5-5|TRBJ2-1|TRBD2|many
CAWGTSGRNEQFF
TGTGCCTGGGGGACTAGCGGCCGCAATGAGCAGTTCTTC
>TRBV6-2/TRBV6-3|TRBJ2-2|NA|many
CASFLWAARGTGELFF
TGTGCCAGCTTCTTATGGGCAGCTAGAGGCACCGGGGAGCTGTTTTTT
>TRBV12-3/TRBV12-4|TRBJ2-5|TRBD2|NA
CASSFTAGVETQYF
TGTGCCAGCAGTTTCACTGCGGGGGTGGAGACCCAGTACTTC
>TRBV18|TRBJ2-3|NA|many
CASHQVPRSSTDTQYF
TGTGCCAGCCACCAGGTTCCCCGCTCGAGCACAGATACGCAGTATTTT
>TRBV28|TRBJ2-5|NA|NA
CASSLYEQGGKETQSF
TGTGCCAGCAGTTTATACGAACAGGGTGGAAAAGAGACCCAGTCCTTC
>TRBV29-1|TRBJ1-1|NA|many
CSVGHTRAEAFF
TGCAGCGTTGGGCACACCCGGGCTGAAGCTTTCTTT
>TRBV28|TRBJ1-6|TRBD1|NA
CASSVYGTGHNLPLHF
TGTGCCAGCAGTGTATACGGGACAGGACATAATTTACCCCTCCACTTT
>TRBV6-5|TRBJ2-7|TRBD2|many
CASSYGGSWPRGYEQYF
TGTGCCAGCAGTTACGGCGGGAGTTGGCCGAGGGGCTACGAGCAGTACTTC
>TRBV12-3/TRBV12-4|TRBJ2-6|TRBD1|NA
CASKPGGGQAYGANVLTF
TGTGCCAGTAAACCCGGAGGGGGACAGGCGTATGGGGCCAACGTCCTGACTTTC
>TRBV29-1|TRBJ2-2|TRBD1|many
CSVGTGNTGELFF
TGCAGCGTTGGGACAGGGAACACCGGGGAGCTGTTTTTT
>TRBV5-6|TRBJ2-7|NA|NA
CAISREDYEQYF
TGTGCCATCAGCCGCGAGGACTACGAGCAGTACTTC
>TRBV12-3/TRBV12-4|TRBJ2-5|NA|many
CASRHRDQWGETQYF
TGTGCCAGCAGACATCGGGACCAATGGGGGGAGACCCAGTACTTC
>TRBV9|TRBJ1-2|NA|many
CASSVASGGYTF
TGTGCCAGCAGCGTAGCTTCTGGTGGCTACACCTTC
>TRBV20-1|TRBJ2-7|NA|few
CSARPQIGGATYEQYF
TGCAGTGCCAGACCCCAGATAGGGGGGGCGACCTACGAGCAGTACTTC
>TRBV5-1|TRBJ2-7|NA|many
CASSLTEMGYEQYF
TGCGCCAGCAGCTTAACCGAAATGGGCTACGAGCAGTACTTC
>TRBV15|TRBJ2-1|TRBD1|many
CATRQGGLLRYNEQFF
TGTGCCACCAGACAGGGGGGACTCCTAAGATACAATGAGCAGTTCTTC
>TRBV4-2|TRBJ2-1|TRBD1|many
CASSQDVTGGNEQFF
TGTGCCAGCAGCCAAGATGTGACAGGGGGCAATGAGCAGTTCTTC
>TRBV18|TRBJ2-1|TRBD1|NA
CASSTEDRSYNEQFF
TGTGCCAGCTCAACCGAGGACAGGTCCTACAATGAGCAGTTCTTC
>TRBV29-1|TRBJ2-3|NA|many
CSVGGGKTRALFADTQYF
TGCAGCGTAGGAGGGGGCAAAACCAGGGCACTATTTGCAGATACGCAGTATTTT